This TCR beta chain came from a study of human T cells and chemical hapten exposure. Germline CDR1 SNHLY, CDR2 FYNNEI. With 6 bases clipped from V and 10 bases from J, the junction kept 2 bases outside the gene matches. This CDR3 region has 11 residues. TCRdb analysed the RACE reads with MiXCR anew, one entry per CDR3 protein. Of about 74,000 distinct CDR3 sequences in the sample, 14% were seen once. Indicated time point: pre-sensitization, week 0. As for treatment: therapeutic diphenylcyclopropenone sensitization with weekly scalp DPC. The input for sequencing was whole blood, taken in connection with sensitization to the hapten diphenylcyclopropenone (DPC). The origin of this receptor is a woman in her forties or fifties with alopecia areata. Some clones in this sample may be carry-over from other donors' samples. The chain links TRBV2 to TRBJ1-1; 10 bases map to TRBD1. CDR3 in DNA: TGTGCCAGCAGGGGACAGGGGACAGCTTTCTTT. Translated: CASRGQGTAFF.